Listed here are 25 T cell receptor beta chains from one sample, sequenced in a study of cytomegalovirus exposure and HLA in healthy donors. The PCR had 60 Vbeta and 13 Jbeta primers. Sequencing used immunoSEQ multiplex PCR; TCRdb keeps in-frame clones, though not all of them. The data contain about 130,000 clones, about 85% of them singletons. The sequenced sample consisted of PBMCs. Receptors were obtained from a man between 18 and 29 years old in good health and CMV-seropositive.

This clone was seen a handful of times. J is TRBJ1-1 and V is TRBV10-2, with a possible D match to TRBD1 (6 bases). Deletions cut 3 bases from V and 10 bases from J, with 15 bases between. Germline CDR1 WSHSY, CDR2 SAAADI. The CDR3 totals 13 residues. CDR3 sequence (DNA): TGCGCCAGCAGTGAAGGTGGGGGCTCGGGAGCTTTCTTT. Translated, it gives CASSEGGGSGAFF.

This clone was picked up one time. CDR3 DNA sequence: TGTGCCAGCAGCTTACAGGGACTAGGATCCGGGGAGCTGTTTTTT. It is translated as CASSLQGLGSGELFF. The chain carries TRBV7-9 and TRBJ2-2; 8 nucleotides agree with TRBD2. Germline assignment: CDR1 SEHNR and CDR2 FQNEAQ (reference sequence). The ends lost 2 bases at V and 6 bases at J; junction bases unmatched: 5. The CDR3 contains 15 residues.

V is TRBV6-5 and J is TRBJ1-2; no reliable D call. Germline CDR1 is MNHEY and CDR2 is SVGAGI. Trimming stripped 5 bases from V and 7 bases from J, with 20 bases between. The CDR3 is 15 amino acids. As DNA, the CDR3 is TGTGCCAGCAGTCAACCTGACTACCTGCTCGGTGGCTACACCTTC. The encoded protein is CASSQPDYLLGGYTF.

The chain carries TRBV7-2 and TRBJ1-1; D gene unclear. With 4 bases removed from V and 2 bases from J, the gap between germline ends came to 14 bases. CDR1 is SGHTA, CDR2 FQGNSA, per germline. CDR3 size: 15 residues. This chain's CDR3 is CASSSAGIRNTEAFF. CDR3 nucleotide sequence: TGTGCCAGCAGCTCCGCGGGGATACGAAACACTGAAGCTTTCTTT.

The CDR3 protein is CATSGEDRPSTGELFF. The CDR3, as DNA: TGTGCCACTAGTGGGGAGGACAGGCCCTCCACCGGGGAGCTGTTTTTT. The chain joins TRBV10-3 to TRBJ2-2; possibly TRBD1 for D (7 bases). The CDR3 consists of 16 residues. Trimming pared 10 bases from V and 4 bases from J, leaving 22 bases between. CDR1 and CDR2 from the germline V gene are ENHRY and SYGVKD.

This clone appeared a single time. This chain joins TRBV9 and TRBJ1-1; D is uncertain. CDR1 is SGDLS, CDR2 YYNGEE, per germline. The CDR3 contains 13 residues. The V gene lost 3 bases and the J gene lost 1 base, with 7 bases spanning the gap. CDR3 in DNA: TGTGCCAGCAGCGCAACACCGAACACTGAAGCTTTCTTT. This encodes CASSATPNTEAFF. The whole variable domain, filled in from reference TRBV9 and TRBJ1-1, reads DSGVTQTPKHLITATGQRVTLRCSPRSGDLSVYWYQQSLDQGLQFLIQYYNGEERAKGNILERFSAQQFPDLHSELNLSSLELGDSALYFCASSATPNTEAFFGQGTRLTVV.

J is TRBJ2-5 and V is TRBV7-2; TRBD1 matches 9 bases. V dropped 5 bases and J dropped 1; count of bases not matched to a gene: 14. Germline V CDR1 and CDR2: SGHTA, FQGNSA. This CDR3 is 18 amino acids long. CDR3 region: CASSIYLQGARSQETQYF. The CDR3 nucleotides read TGTGCCAGCAGCATATACCTACAGGGGGCGAGGTCCCAAGAGACCCAGTACTTC.

The chain couples TRBV7-9 to TRBJ2-3, with a weak D call TRBD2 (6 bases). The germline V gene encodes CDR1 SEHNR and CDR2 FQNEAQ (reference sequence). Between the trimmed V and J ends, which lost 5 bases and 3 bases, there was a span of 21 bases. The CDR3 runs to 17 residues. In nucleotides, the CDR3 is TGTGCCAGCAGCGCTGCCGTGGGGGAGGCTGTTACAGATACGCAGTATTTT. This encodes CASSAAVGEAVTDTQYF.

The J gene is TRBJ2-7, the V gene TRBV15; D is uncertain. V gave up 3 bases and J gave up 4 bases, with 13 bases separating them. The CDR3 is made up of 14 amino acids. Germline V gene lookup returns CDR1 LNHNV and CDR2 YYDKDF (reference sequence). The CDR3, as DNA: TGTGCCACCAGCAGGATGGTGGCACCGTACGAGCAGTACTTC. Translated: CATSRMVAPYEQYF.

V is TRBV7-2 and J is TRBJ1-5, with D perhaps TRBD1 (6 bases). V gave up 4 bases and J gave up 7 bases, with 14 bases separating them. CDR3 length: 14 residues. Germline CDR1 is SGHTA and CDR2 is FQGNSA. CDR3: CASSSNRASQPQHF. The CDR3 nucleotides are TGTGCCAGCAGCTCTAACAGGGCAAGCCAGCCCCAGCATTTT.

In this sample, this clone turned up many times. V and J are TRBV2 and TRBJ1-2; D possibly corresponds to TRBD1 (5 bases). Germline CDR1 reads SNHLY; CDR2 reads FYNNEI. The CDR3 is 15 residues long. Deletions cut 0 bases from V and 4 bases from J, with 12 bases between. The CDR3 sequence is CASSEAGLTPYGYTF. The DNA of the CDR3 is TGTGCCAGCAGTGAAGCGGGACTGACGCCCTATGGCTACACCTTC. Using reference TRBV2 and TRBJ1-2 for the parts outside the CDR3, the full variable domain is EPEVTQTPSHQVTQMGQEVILRCVPISNHLYFYWYRQILGQKVEFLVSFYNNEISEKSEIFDDQFSVERPDGSNFTLKIRSTKLEDSAMYFCASSEAGLTPYGYTFGSGTRLTVV.

The chain has TRBV7-2 and TRBJ1-3; D perhaps matches TRBD1 (5 bases). Germline assignment: CDR1 SGHTA and CDR2 FQGNSA. V was trimmed by 5 bases and J by 7 bases, leaving 15 bases between them. This CDR3 is 14 amino acids long. The DNA of the CDR3 is TGTGCCAGCAGCCGGGGCGGGGGTGGGAACACCATATATTTT. Its protein is CASSRGGGGNTIYF.

This chain connects TRBV5-6 to TRBJ1-5; D is ambiguous. Germline values: CDR1 SGHDT, CDR2 YYEEEE. Trimming took off 3 bases at V and 3 bases at J, with 19 bases between the two ends. The CDR3 loop spans 17 amino acids. This chain's CDR3 is CASSSELRAPTNQPQHF. DNA of the CDR3: TGTGCCAGCAGCTCTGAACTGAGGGCGCCAACCAATCAGCCCCAGCATTTT. Together with reference TRBV5-6 and TRBJ1-5, the CDR3 gives the full variable domain: DAGVTQSPTHLIKTRGQQVTLRCSPKSGHDTVSWYQQALGQGPQFIFQYYEEEERQRGNFPDRFSGHQFPNYSSELNVNALLLGDSALYLCASSSELRAPTNQPQHFGDGTRLSIL.

The J gene is TRBJ2-1, the V gene TRBV5-1, with 7 positions matching TRBD2. J lost 6 bases, V lost 0 bases, and 9 bases had no gene match. CDR1 SGHRS and CDR2 YFSETQ come from the germline V gene. This CDR3 has 16 residues. CDR3 in DNA: TGCGCCAGCAGCTTGGAGTCACAATGGGGGGGCAATGAGCAGTTCTTC. It encodes CASSLESQWGGNEQFF.

The V and J genes are TRBV5-5 and TRBJ1-2; D remains ambiguous. CDR1 and CDR2 (germline): SGHKS, YYEKEE (reference sequence). Trimming left V 0 bases short and J 7 bases short, with 13 bases between. This CDR3 comprises 14 residues. The CDR3 DNA follows: TGTGCCAGCAGCTTGGGAGGGTTCTCCCCTGGCTACACCTTC. This translates into CASSLGGFSPGYTF.

The chain couples TRBV4-3 to TRBJ2-7, with D perhaps matching TRBD2 (5 bases). This CDR3 has 17 amino acids. Germline-derived CDR1 and CDR2 are LGHNA and YSLEER. V was clipped by 0 bases and J by 2 bases, with 17 bases between them. In DNA form, the CDR3 reads TGCGCCAGCAGCCAAGATTTCGGAGAGGGAAAGGCCTACGAGCAGTACTTC. This gives the protein CASSQDFGEGKAYEQYF.

The CDR3 loop is CAWIGRQAFGYTF. The CDR3 DNA follows: TGTGCCTGGATTGGTCGGCAGGCCTTTGGCTACACCTTC. The chain couples TRBV30 to TRBJ1-2; D gene unclear. Trimming left V 4 bases short and J 7 bases short, with 16 bases between. The germline V gene encodes CDR1 GTSNPN and CDR2 SVGIG (reference sequence). The CDR3 has 13 residues.

The rearrangement joins TRBV7-8 to TRBJ2-1; a weak D match, TRBD1 (6 bases). CDR3 length: 18 amino acids. CDR1 and CDR2 (germline): SGHVS, FQNEAQ. V was cut by 2 bases and J by 2 bases, with 19 bases left in between. The CDR3 here is CASSLNTRTVRPYNEQFF. CDR3 bases: TGTGCCAGCAGCTTAAATACACGGACAGTTAGACCCTACAATGAGCAGTTCTTC.

The rearrangement links TRBV14 to TRBJ2-1; TRBD2 aligns across 11 bases. From germline, CDR1 is SGHDN and CDR2 FVKESK. V lost 0 bases, J lost 2 bases, and 9 bases stayed unmatched. The length of the CDR3 is 19 residues. The CDR3 nucleotides are TGTGCCAGCAGCCAAGATCTTGCCGGGACTAGCGGAACCTACAATGAGCAGTTCTTC. Its protein product is CASSQDLAGTSGTYNEQFF.

The genes are TRBV25-1 and TRBJ2-1; a possible D gene is TRBD1 (5 bases). The ends were cut back, 6 bases at V and 7 bases at J, with 7 bases in the middle. CDR1 MGHDK and CDR2 SYGVNS come from the germline V gene. This CDR3 contains 11 residues. CDR3 protein: CASRDINEQFF. CDR3 DNA: TGTGCCAGCAGGGACATTAATGAGCAGTTCTTC.

This chain joins TRBV27 and TRBJ1-1; D gene unclear. The CDR3 totals 14 residues. The V end lost 5 bases, the J end lost 2 bases, and 12 bases lay between the germline ends. CDR1 is MNHEY, CDR2 SMNVEV, per germline (reference sequence). The CDR3 DNA reads TGTGCCAGCAGTCCACGCGGAGGAAACACTGAAGCTTTCTTT. Amino acid sequence: CASSPRGGNTEAFF.

This chain links TRBV11-2 with TRBJ1-2; 7 nucleotides align to TRBD1. Germline CDR1 and CDR2: SGHAT and FQNNGV. There are 14 residues in the CDR3. J gave up 0 bases and V 3 bases, and 1 base lay outside the gene matches. CDR3 in DNA: TGTGCCAGCAGCTTGGACAGGACTAACTATGGCTACACCTTC. This translates into CASSLDRTNYGYTF.

The chain links TRBV7-8 to TRBJ1-1; TRBD1 aligns across 7 bases. Germline CDR1 SGHVS, CDR2 FQNEAQ. The CDR3 covers 16 residues. V was pared by 5 bases and J by 3 bases, with 12 bases of the junction left unmatched. CDR3 in amino acids: CASSPYKQGTDTEAFF. The CDR3 DNA reads TGTGCCAGCAGCCCCTATAAACAGGGGACGGACACTGAAGCTTTCTTT. Complete variable domain (other parts from reference TRBV7-8 and TRBJ1-1): GAGVSQSPRYKVAKRGQDVALRCDPISGHVSLFWYQQALGQGPEFLTYFQNEAQLDKSGLPSDRFFAERPEGSVSTLKIQRTQQEDSAVYLCASSPYKQGTDTEAFFGQGTRLTVV.

Only one count was recorded for this clone. The CDR3 sequence is CASSPTPARGKETQYF. The CDR3 nucleotides read TGTGCCAGCTCCCCCACCCCGGCGAGGGGGAAAGAGACCCAGTACTTC. This chain connects TRBV18 to TRBJ2-5, with a possible D match to TRBD1 (6 bases). There are 16 residues in the CDR3. The V end lost 6 bases, the J end lost 3 bases, and 20 bases lay between the germline ends. Germline lookup yields CDR1 KGHSH and CDR2 LQKENI.

The chain carries TRBV19 and TRBJ2-7, with TRBD2 identical over 8 bases. This CDR3 is 16 amino acids long. The trim removed 5 bases at V and 6 bases at J, leaving 15 bases unmatched. Germline assignment: CDR1 LNHDA and CDR2 SQIVND (reference sequence). The CDR3 DNA is TGTGCCAGTAGTGTGGAACCGGGACTAGAATTGGGCGAGCAGTACTTC. It translates to CASSVEPGLELGEQYF.